The TCR beta chain described here comes from a study of T cells after posttransplantation cyclophosphamide. Study observations and caveats: Later blood repertoires were often dominated by clones from the donor CD8+ memory compartment. Tissue-infiltrating T cells from skin or gut overlapped little with blood T cells. TRB clonality was highly associated with recipient CMV seropositivity and reactivation.

This clone was seen only a few times. Its target is unknown. J was trimmed by 6 bases and V by 7 bases; bases with no gene match: 17. The germline V gene encodes CDR1 SNHLY and CDR2 FYNNEI. The CDR3 has 18 amino acids. The repertoire was sequenced with immunoSEQ multiplex PCR; TCRdb's copy has only in-frame clones and lacks some. Listed for the sample are some 37,000 clones, none seen a single time. The chain combines TRBV2 with TRBJ2-2; 10 bases are shared with TRBD2. The sequencing input was PBMCs. This sequence originates from a girl under 18 in good health, CMV-negative, and a related stem cell transplant donor. The CDR3 here is CASIGAGGPFDDAGELFF. CDR3 nucleotide sequence: TGTGCCAGCATAGGAGCGGGGGGGCCGTTTGATGACGCCGGGGAGCTGTTTTTT.